This T cell receptor beta chain is from a study of CD8+CD57+ T cells in acquired aplastic anemia. Study-level background: An average of 3.2 ug of DNA was obtained from sorted CD4+ and CD8+ cells. Where healthy donors were concerned, CD4+ cells averaged approximately 10 million reads.

It was genomic DNA that served as the template for profiling TCR beta VDJ and CDR3. TCRdb redid the calling of the reads with MiXCR, one entry per CDR3 protein. Of a few hundred thousand distinct CDR3 sequences detected, over 60% appear once; the ten largest clones hold roughly 29%. Study-wide results and caveats: Roughly 28 was the count of CD8+ CDR3 sequences that patients shared with controls.

As concerns this clonotype: Its antigen is unknown.

Material: sorted CD4+, CD8+, or CD8+CD57+ T cells (not recorded which) from PBMCs. The sequence was obtained from a human donor in good health.

The CDR3 nucleotides are TGTGCCAGCAGCGCGAGGGGGGTACGGACAAAAGAGCAGTACTTC. The encoded protein is CASSARGVRTKEQYF. The V gene is TRBV9, the J gene TRBJ2-7; D is perhaps TRBD1 or TRBD2 (6 bases each). The V gene's germline CDR1 is SGDLS and CDR2 YYNGEE. This CDR3 has 15 residues. V was trimmed by 3 bases and J by 7 bases, leaving 20 bases between them.